This TCR beta chain was sequenced in a study of T cell repertoires in cytomegalovirus infection. Study details: Indications of both CMV infection and matching HLA type were provided by public TCR beta signatures.

TCRdb reprocessed the reads with MiXCR, giving one entry per CDR3 protein. The table lists about 900,000 distinct CDR3 sequences, around 30% of them singletons. The study, taken as a whole, reports: In two of eight donors, the top clonotype was HLA-C-restricted CMV-specific. Totalled public TCR beta family frequency picked out people who carried CMV plus the relevant HLA.

This clonotype was counted only a few times. Its antigen is still unknown. The CDR3 consists of 16 residues. Germline CDR1 MNHEY, CDR2 SVGEGT. V was trimmed by 7 bases and J by 8 bases, leaving 24 bases between them. The TCR originated in a human donor in good health (CMV status not recorded). Some clones in this sample may be carry-over from other donors' samples. The chain employs TRBV6-2 or TRBV6-3 and TRBJ1-3; D not certain. Sequences were derived from cultured CD8+ T cells from PBMCs, sampled from culture after CMV antigen stimulation. CDR3 in amino acids: CASTLPRQTEADTIYF. The CDR3 nucleotides read TGTGCCAGCACATTACCTCGGCAAACCGAAGCGGACACCATATATTTT.